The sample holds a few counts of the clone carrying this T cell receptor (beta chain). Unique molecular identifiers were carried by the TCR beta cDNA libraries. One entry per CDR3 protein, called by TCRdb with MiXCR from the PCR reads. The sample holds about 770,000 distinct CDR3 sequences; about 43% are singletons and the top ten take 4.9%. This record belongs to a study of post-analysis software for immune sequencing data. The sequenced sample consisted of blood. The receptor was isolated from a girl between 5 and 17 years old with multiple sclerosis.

The DNA of the CDR3 is TGTGCCAGCAGGAAAGGTGGACAGGGAGAATCCTATGGCTACACCTTC. Protein product: CASRKGGQGESYGYTF. The chain recombines TRBV6-1 with TRBJ1-2, with TRBD1 matching over 8 bases. The CDR3 extends over 16 amino acids. V shed 6 bases, J shed 4 bases, and the junction held 13 bases outside the gene matches. CDR1 is MNHNS and CDR2 is SASEGT in the germline V gene.